The 26 T cell receptor beta chains below come from one sample, sequenced in a study of control samples from healthy donors and cancer patients (dated by TCRdb to 2020 to 2021). Libraries were made using the immunoSEQ multiplex PCR assay. Imported from immuneACCESS, the table was reduced by TCRdb to in-frame sequences with V and J called. These copies leave out some clones; in studies compared against another copy, an unresolved V gene accounts for under half, and the cause of the remainder is not known. This sample comprises approximately 150,000 clones, 80% to 95% of them detected only once. In total, the top ten clones hold 2% of the sample. Sequenced material: blood. The receptors derive from a woman between 40 and 55 years old in good health.

The chain joins TRBV28 to TRBJ1-2; maybe TRBD1 (6 bases). The germline gives CDR1 MDHEN, CDR2 SYDVKM. The CDR3 contains 14 residues. Trimming left V 2 bases short and J 6 bases short, with 13 bases between. The CDR3 here is CASSLDNRANGYTF. The CDR3 nucleotides are TGTGCCAGCAGTTTAGATAACAGGGCGAATGGCTACACCTTC.

The chain links TRBV3-1 (or the pseudogene TRBV3-2) to TRBJ2-1; D not certain. Germline V gene data show CDR1 as LGHDT and CDR2 as YNNKEL (reference sequence). Trimming cost V 0 bases and J 11 bases, with 11 bases left between them. The CDR3 contains 13 residues. CDR3 loop: CASSQDLSDKQFF. The CDR3 DNA sequence: TGTGCCAGCAGCCAAGATCTGAGCGACAAGCAGTTCTTC.

V and J are TRBV5-4 and TRBJ1-2, with D unresolved. The V end lost 2 bases, the J end lost 2 bases, and 13 bases lay between the germline ends. This CDR3 comprises 15 residues. In germline, CDR1 is SGHNT, CDR2 YYREEE (reference sequence). The CDR3 spells CASSFDRATNYGYTF. The CDR3 nucleotides read TGTGCCAGCAGCTTTGACCGTGCTACGAACTATGGCTACACCTTC.

The chain joins TRBV7-8 to TRBJ2-7, with a possible D match to TRBD2 (5 bases). V lost 1 base to trimming and J lost 12 bases, with 13 bases between them. CDR1 is SGHVS and CDR2 is FQNEAQ in the germline V gene. The CDR3 is 12 residues long. The CDR3 reads CASSLVILDLYF. CDR3 nucleotide sequence: TGTGCCAGCAGCTTAGTTATACTAGATCTGTACTTC.

V gene TRBV2 combines with J gene TRBJ1-2; weak D call: TRBD1 (5 bases). The CDR3 contains 13 residues. V gave up 5 bases and J gave up 8 bases, with 15 bases separating them. Germline V gene sequence: CDR1 SNHLY, CDR2 FYNNEI. The CDR3: CASSSQAGLGYTF. CDR3 sequence (DNA): TGTGCCAGCAGTTCACAGGCGGGATTGGGCTACACCTTC.

The rearrangement uses TRBV18 and TRBJ2-1, with D perhaps matching TRBD1 or TRBD2 (5 bases each). Trimming took off 3 bases at V and 6 bases at J, with 9 bases between the two ends. The CDR3 totals 13 residues. In germline, CDR1 is KGHSH, CDR2 LQKENI. CDR3 sequence: CASSPEGSNEQFF. The DNA of the CDR3 is TGTGCCAGCTCACCTGAGGGGTCCAATGAGCAGTTCTTC.

The rearrangement links TRBV3-1 (or the pseudogene TRBV3-2) to TRBJ2-2; TRBD1 might be the D (6 bases). The CDR3 runs to 18 residues. V lost 4 bases and J lost 1, with 19 bases in between. Per the germline V gene, CDR1 is LGHDT and CDR2 is YNNKEL (reference sequence). DNA for the CDR3: TGTGCCAGCAGCCCACACCTTGGGACAACCTGGAACACCGGGGAGCTGTTTTTT. This sequence encodes CASSPHLGTTWNTGELFF.

V is TRBV5-1 and J is TRBJ2-5, with 12 bases aligning to TRBD2. Trimming at V came to 5 bases and at J to 3 bases, leaving 8 bases not matched to a gene. The CDR3 consists of 16 residues. CDR1 and CDR2 (germline): SGHRS, YFSETQ. The CDR3 sequence: CASRTGLAGSEETQYF. CDR3 bases: TGCGCCAGCAGGACTGGACTAGCGGGGTCCGAAGAGACCCAGTACTTC.

The chain employs TRBV10-2 and TRBJ2-7, with 10 bases matching TRBD2. This CDR3 has 17 residues. Unmatched junction bases numbered 11, after V lost 3 bases and J lost 3 bases. Per the germline V gene, CDR1 is WSHSY and CDR2 is SAAADI. CDR3 loop: CASSEASAASGGYEQYF. CDR3 coding DNA: TGCGCCAGCAGTGAAGCATCCGCGGCTAGCGGGGGCTACGAGCAGTACTTC.

The J gene is TRBJ2-1, the V gene TRBV7-9, with a weak D call TRBD2 (5 bases). Germline loops: CDR1 SEHNR, CDR2 FQNEAQ (reference sequence). V was clipped by 5 bases and J by 7 bases, with 9 bases between them. The CDR3 totals 12 residues. CDR3 sequence reads: CASSNEGNEQFF. CDR3 nucleotides: TGTGCCAGCAGCAACGAGGGTAATGAGCAGTTCTTC.

This clone appeared a single time. V is TRBV5-1 and J is TRBJ1-1, with 7 nucleotides matching TRBD1. CDR1 and CDR2 (germline): SGHRS, YFSETQ. V gave up 4 bases and J gave up 0 bases; unmatched junction bases: 9. This CDR3 is built from 16 residues. CDR3 region: CASSLGTDFMNTEAFF. The CDR3, as DNA: TGCGCCAGCAGCCTTGGGACAGACTTCATGAACACTGAAGCTTTCTTT. Full variable domain (remainder filled in from reference TRBV5-1 and TRBJ1-1): KAGVTQTPRYLIKTRGQQVTLSCSPISGHRSVSWYQQTPGQGLQFLFEYFSETQRNKGNFPGRFSGRQFSNSRSEMNVSTLELGDSALYLCASSLGTDFMNTEAFFGQGTRLTVV.

In the case of this clone: One end of the junction varies from germline; a read error may be responsible. V is TRBV9 and J is TRBJ2-1; TRBD2 agrees at 7 bases. Germline V gene lookup returns CDR1 SGDLS and CDR2 YYNGEE. The CDR3 is 16 amino acids. The CDR3: CASSVPPGLSSNEQFF. The CDR3 nucleotides read TGTGCCAGCAGCGTACCGCCGGGACTATCCTCCAATGAGCAGTTCTTC.

This clone was observed a handful of times. The V call is TRBV11-2, the J call TRBJ2-7; D gene uncertain. Trimming left V 1 base short and J 5 bases short, with 18 bases between. Germline CDR1 reads SGHAT; CDR2 reads FQNNGV. The CDR3 runs 16 residues. This CDR3 reads CASSLARFAPDHEQYF. The CDR3 nucleotides are TGTGCCAGCAGCTTAGCTCGATTCGCTCCTGATCACGAGCAGTACTTC.

V usage is TRBV19 and J usage is TRBJ1-1; TRBD1 is a possible D gene (5 bases). Trimming cost V 0 bases and J 0 bases, with 14 bases left between them. There are 17 residues in the CDR3. The germline V gene encodes CDR1 LNHDA and CDR2 SQIVND (reference sequence). The CDR3 reads CASSIDDRPFMNTEAFF. In DNA, the CDR3 is TGTGCCAGTAGTATAGACGACAGACCCTTCATGAACACTGAAGCTTTCTTT.

This clone was counted between two and nine times. CDR3 nucleotides: TGTGCCAGCAGTTCAAACACCAGGACCATCAATCAGCCCCAGCATTTT. Amino acid sequence: CASSSNTRTINQPQHF. The rearrangement joins TRBV28 to TRBJ1-5; the D is unclear. V was trimmed by 4 bases and J by 3 bases, leaving 16 bases between them. The CDR3 is 16 residues long. Germline CDR1 MDHEN, CDR2 SYDVKM.

In its sample, this clone was seen once. The chain uses TRBV7-8 and TRBJ2-3; D gene ambiguous. Germline V gene lookup returns CDR1 SGHVS and CDR2 FQNEAQ. V lost 1 base to trimming and J lost 3 bases, with 5 bases between them. The CDR3 is 13 residues long. CDR3 DNA sequence: TGTGCCAGCAGCTTAGACCAGACAGATACGCAGTATTTT. This codes for CASSLDQTDTQYF.

This chain uses TRBV3-1 (or the pseudogene TRBV3-2) with TRBJ1-1; D not resolved. V lost 3 bases to trimming and J lost 12 bases, with 11 bases between them. Per germline, CDR1 LGHDT and CDR2 YNNKEL (reference sequence). There are 11 residues in the CDR3. The CDR3 sequence: CASSQRAKSFF. CDR3 DNA sequence: TGTGCCAGCAGCCAGCGAGCAAAGTCTTTCTTT.

The chain carries TRBV10-3 and TRBJ2-7, with D perhaps TRBD1 or TRBD2 (5 bases each). This CDR3 comprises 13 residues. V was pared by 10 bases and J by 7 bases, with 20 bases between. Germline V gene lookup returns CDR1 ENHRY and CDR2 SYGVKD. The chain's CDR3 is CATQGRDRGEQYF. CDR3 sequence (DNA): TGTGCCACCCAGGGTAGGGACCGAGGGGAGCAGTACTTC.

This clone is a singleton in its sample. This chain joins TRBV4-2 and TRBJ2-3; D is perhaps TRBD1 (5 bases). The CDR3 is 12 amino acids. From germline, CDR1 is LGHNA and CDR2 YNFKEQ. The V and J ends lost 2 bases and 6 bases respectively, with 6 bases between them. DNA for the CDR3: TGTGCCAGCAGCCAACGACAGGATACGCAGTATTTT. This codes for CASSQRQDTQYF.

The chain links TRBV28 to TRBJ1-2; 9 nucleotides align to TRBD1. The trim removed 8 bases at V and 4 bases at J, leaving 14 bases unmatched. Per germline, CDR1 MDHEN and CDR2 SYDVKM. The CDR3 is 16 amino acids. The CDR3 DNA is TGTGCCAGCCTTAGTCCGACCGGGACAGGGCCCTATGGCTACACCTTC. Its protein is CASLSPTGTGPYGYTF.

This chain links TRBV3-1 (or the pseudogene TRBV3-2) with TRBJ2-1, with 7 nucleotides matching TRBD2. The length of the CDR3 is 17 residues. V dropped 1 base and J dropped 2; count of bases not matched to a gene: 8. The germline CDR1 and CDR2 sequences are LGHDT and YNNKEL (reference sequence). The chain's CDR3 is CASSQASGAGPYNEQFF. The CDR3 DNA reads as TGTGCCAGCAGCCAAGCGTCAGGAGCGGGGCCCTACAATGAGCAGTTCTTC.

CDR3 amino acids: CASSSQGGAEAFF. CDR3 bases: TGCGCCAGCAGCTCCCAGGGAGGCGCTGAAGCTTTCTTT. The chain has TRBV5-1 and TRBJ1-1, with a weak D call TRBD1 (5 bases). The V end was cut by 3 bases, the J end by 6 bases, with 12 bases between. CDR3 length: 13 residues. Per the germline V gene, CDR1 is SGHRS and CDR2 is YFSETQ.

The V call is TRBV28, the J call TRBJ1-4; 10 bases are a match to TRBD1. This CDR3 has 15 residues. CDR1 and CDR2 (germline): MDHEN, SYDVKM. V was pared by 4 bases and J by 5 bases, with 4 bases of the junction left unmatched. In DNA form, the CDR3 reads TGTGCCAGCAGTTCCCCGACAGGGGGCAATGAAAAACTGTTTTTT. Residues: CASSSPTGGNEKLFF.

This rearrangement joins TRBV12-5 to TRBJ2-1; D is undetermined. CDR3 length: 15 amino acids. V gave up 3 bases and J gave up 6 bases, with 15 bases separating them. Germline-derived CDR1 and CDR2 are LGHNT and FRNRAP. The CDR3 reads CASGFLTLQTNEQFF. CDR3 DNA sequence: TGTGCTAGTGGTTTTTTGACCCTTCAGACCAATGAGCAGTTCTTC.

The CDR3 coding sequence is TGTGCCAGCAGTTACTCGGGGGGACAGTCCTATGGCTACACCTTC. This sequence encodes CASSYSGGQSYGYTF. V is TRBV6-6 and J is TRBJ1-2; TRBD1 matches 7 bases. The CDR3 is made up of 15 amino acids. The germline gives CDR1 MNHNY, CDR2 SVGAGI (reference sequence). Trimming cost V 0 bases and J 4 bases; bases outside gene matches: 5.

The chain uses TRBV25-1 and TRBJ1-2; D remains ambiguous. Looked up from germline, CDR1 is MGHDK and CDR2 is SYGVNS. Trimming stripped 8 bases from V and 5 bases from J, with 6 bases between. The CDR3 covers 10 residues. In DNA form, the CDR3 reads TGTGCCAGCGAGGGATATGGCTACACCTTC. It codes for CASEGYGYTF.